This T cell receptor beta chain was obtained from a study of beta chain features in type 1 diabetes. Notes on the study in general: Whether TCRB rearrangement is influenced by HLA type was left unresolved in this analysis.

The investigators reverse transcribed all of the isolated RNA, so they sequenced expressed TCRB transcripts. Profiling relied on immunoSEQ multiplex PCR, and the TCRdb table lists in-frame clones only, not all of them. Of about 930,000 clones listed, roughly a sixth are singletons. Trimming removed 4 bases from V and 4 bases from J; junction bases left unmatched: 10. CDR3 length: 17 residues. Germline-derived CDR1 and CDR2 are LGHNA and YNFKEQ. Points on this clone: Its matching antigen is unknown.

The source material was naive CD4+ T cells from blood. The rearrangement links TRBV4-2 to TRBJ1-5; TRBD1 aligns across 10 bases. The source is a woman younger than 35 in good health. The CDR3 sequence: CASSLSDRGVFNQPQHF. CDR3 DNA: TGTGCCAGCAGCCTATCGGACAGGGGGGTTTTTAATCAGCCCCAGCATTTT.